This TCR beta chain originates from a study of T cells in tuberculosis. Overall study: A South African cohort included IGRA-negative adolescents, latently infected IGRA-positive adolescents and adults with active tuberculosis.

Data came from immunoSEQ multiplex PCR; TCRdb stores just in-frame clones and leaves some out. The sample shows around 38,000 clones, 95% of them seen only once. About this clone itself: Its antigen is not identified.

Findings and limits, study-wide: Smaller alpha distances in active tuberculosis partly reflected shorter CDR3-alpha lengths. Cases with active tuberculosis were adults, while controls were adolescents.

The germline V and J ends were trimmed by 4 bases and 1 base, with 10 bases remaining between them. In germline, CDR1 is LNHDA, CDR2 SQIVND (reference sequence). The CDR3 sequence is 14 residues long. This chain joins TRBV19 and TRBJ1-1; D call uncertain. The source of this sequence is a donor between 5 and 29 years old with latent tuberculosis or without tuberculosis infection. The sequenced sample was PBMCs. CDR3 DNA: TGTGCCAGTAGTAGCGTCGGTAGGAACACTGAAGCTTTCTTT. It yields the protein CASSSVGRNTEAFF.